This entry lists 23 T cell receptor beta chains sequenced from one sample in a study of technical replicates of blood from a handful of donors. Libraries were prepared by immunoSEQ multiplex PCR; TCRdb keeps only in-frame clonotypes and omits some of them. The sample lists roughly 65,000 clones; more than 75% were seen once. Material: PBMCs. The receptors stem from a human donor in good health. Some clones in this sample may be carry-over from other donors' samples.

The V call is TRBV19, the J call TRBJ1-6; 9 bases match TRBD1. The length of the CDR3 is 15 residues. Trimming at V came to 4 bases and at J to 6 bases, leaving 4 bases not matched to a gene. Germline V gives CDR1 LNHDA, CDR2 SQIVND (reference sequence). The CDR3 DNA follows: TGTGCCAGTAGTAGAGAACAGGGGGCTAATTCACCCCTCCACTTT. It is translated as CASSREQGANSPLHF.

This clone appeared once. The gene calls are TRBV10-3 and TRBJ2-7, with 7 bases identical to TRBD2. Germline lookup yields CDR1 ENHRY and CDR2 SYGVKD. CDR3 length equals 11 residues. J gave up 7 bases and V 7 bases, and 4 bases lay outside the gene matches. CDR3 coding DNA: TGTGCCATCACCCCGGGGGGAGAGCAGTACTTC. Encoded protein: CAITPGGEQYF.

The chain is built from TRBV6-1 and TRBJ2-7; 9 bases line up with TRBD1. This CDR3 region has 12 residues. Per the germline V gene, CDR1 is MNHNS and CDR2 is SASEGT. V was clipped by 8 bases and J by 3 bases; unmatched bases: 2. CDR3 nucleotides: TGTGCCAGCTGGGACAGGGTCTACGAGCAGTACTTC. Translation: CASWDRVYEQYF.

This chain links TRBV5-4 with TRBJ1-4, with 9 bases matching TRBD1. The CDR3 contains 14 residues. The germline V gene encodes CDR1 SGHNT and CDR2 YYREEE (reference sequence). Germline trimming cut 3 bases from V and 8 bases from J; bases unmatched to any gene: 5. The CDR3 region has the DNA TGTGCCAGCAGCTCCCGGACAGGGGACGAAAAACTGTTTTTT. Translating gives CASSSRTGDEKLFF.

The chain is built from TRBV6-5 and TRBJ1-1; 7 bases line up with TRBD1. The germline V gene has CDR1 MNHEY and CDR2 SVGAGI. J gave up 4 bases and V 5 bases, and 10 bases lay outside the gene matches. This CDR3 region has 15 residues. CDR3 bases: TGTGCCAGCAGTCCACCGACAGGGTTTGGCACTGAAGCTTTCTTT. This sequence encodes CASSPPTGFGTEAFF.

The chain links TRBV25-1 to TRBJ2-1, with 7 bases that match TRBD2. This CDR3 has 17 amino acids. From germline, CDR1 is MGHDK and CDR2 SYGVNS. The J segment lost 2 bases and the V segment lost 3 bases, leaving 10 bases of the junction unmatched. This chain's CDR3 is CASSDLGRTKTYNEQFF. The CDR3 DNA is TGTGCCAGCAGTGACCTCGGGAGGACAAAGACCTACAATGAGCAGTTCTTC.

The J gene is TRBJ2-3, the V gene TRBV5-6; perhaps TRBD2 as D (7 bases). The V and J ends lost 4 bases and 4 bases respectively, with 13 bases between them. Germline V gives CDR1 SGHDT, CDR2 YYEEEE. The CDR3 has 14 residues. CDR3 amino acids: CASSLGRGPDTQYF. Here the CDR3 DNA reads TGTGCCAGCAGCCTAGGGCGGGGGCCAGATACGCAGTATTTT.

The chain links TRBV9 to TRBJ2-3; no definite D call. CDR1 and CDR2 from the germline V gene are SGDLS and YYNGEE. This CDR3 is built from 15 residues. Trimming cost V 0 bases and J 0 bases, with 8 bases left between them. For the CDR3, the DNA is TGTGCCAGCAGCGTAGGAGGCCAAAGCACAGATACGCAGTATTTT. This encodes CASSVGGQSTDTQYF.

The chain recombines TRBV25-1 with TRBJ1-1; TRBD1 is a possible D gene (5 bases). Germline CDR1 reads MGHDK; CDR2 reads SYGVNS. The CDR3 runs to 13 residues. V was shortened by 5 bases and J by 4 bases, with 11 bases between the two germline ends. The CDR3 region has the DNA TGTGCCAGCAGTAAGCCAGGGTTCACTGAAGCTTTCTTT. Its protein product is CASSKPGFTEAFF.

Points on this clone: This specimen includes other DNA sequences encoding the same CDR3. V is TRBV5-5 and J is TRBJ2-2; the match to TRBD2 covers 13 bases. The CDR3 consists of 16 residues. V trimming: 4 bases; J trimming: 5 bases; junction bases outside the gene matches: 5. Germline V CDR1 and CDR2: SGHKS, YYEKEE (reference sequence). The CDR3 DNA reads TGTGCCAGCAGCCCGGGACTAGCGGGGTATACCGGGGAGCTGTTTTTT. This codes for CASSPGLAGYTGELFF.

The chain has TRBV5-5 and TRBJ2-1, with D perhaps matching TRBD2 (5 bases). The V end lost 5 bases, the J end lost 4 bases, and 16 bases lay between the germline ends. The germline V gene encodes CDR1 SGHKS and CDR2 YYEKEE (reference sequence). The CDR3 covers 15 residues. The CDR3 DNA reads TGTGCCAGCAGTTCCGACCCGACTATATACAATGAGCAGTTCTTC. It translates to CASSSDPTIYNEQFF.

In this sample, this clone turned up once. The chain combines TRBV5-8 with TRBJ1-6; 7 bases line up with TRBD1. V was clipped by 3 bases and J by 4 bases; unmatched bases: 7. The CDR3 has 16 residues. Germline loops: CDR1 SGHTS, CDR2 YDEGEE. The CDR3 sequence is CASSSGAGQYNSPLHF. CDR3 bases: TGTGCCAGCAGCTCAGGGGCGGGACAGTATAATTCACCCCTCCACTTT. Combining the CDR3 with reference TRBV5-8 and TRBJ1-6 gives the whole variable domain EAGVTQSPTHLIKTRGQQATLRCSPISGHTSVYWYQQALGLGLQFLLWYDEGEERNRGNFPPRFSGRQFPNYSSELNVNALELEDSALYLCASSSGAGQYNSPLHFGNGTRLTVT.

This clone showed up just a few times. The rearrangement links TRBV7-2 to TRBJ2-7; TRBD1 is a possible D gene (5 bases). This CDR3 is 14 amino acids long. Germline lookup yields CDR1 SGHTA and CDR2 FQGNSA. V gave up 5 bases and J gave up 0 bases, with 11 bases separating them. CDR3 bases: TGTGCCAGCAGCGCATACAGGAGCTCCTACGAGCAGTACTTC. This codes for CASSAYRSSYEQYF.

The rearrangement joins TRBV18 to TRBJ1-2; possible D gene TRBD1, 6 bases. CDR1 and CDR2 from the germline V gene are KGHSH and LQKENI. Trimming took off 4 bases at V and 2 bases at J, with 8 bases between the two ends. The CDR3 covers 13 residues. CDR3 residues: CASSRRGNYGYTF. For the CDR3, the DNA is TGTGCCAGCTCACGAAGGGGGAACTATGGCTACACCTTC. Full variable domain (remainder filled in from reference TRBV18 and TRBJ1-2): NAGVMQNPRHLVRRRGQEARLRCSPMKGHSHVYWYRQLPEEGLKFMVYLQKENIIDESGMPKERFSAEFPKEGPSILRIQQVVRGDSAAYFCASSRRGNYGYTFGSGTRLTVV.

The chain recombines TRBV27 with TRBJ1-6; 7 nucleotides align to TRBD1. The junction had 9 bases not matched to a gene; V was cut back by 8 bases and J by 14 bases. CDR3 size: 12 residues. The germline CDR1 and CDR2 sequences are MNHEY and SMNVEV (reference sequence). The CDR3 nucleotides read TGTGCCAGCGGAGACAGGGTTCTTTCCCTCCACTTT. The encoded protein is CASGDRVLSLHF.

This rearrangement joins TRBV4-1 to TRBJ2-7, with D tentatively TRBD1 (5 bases). Germline V lookup: CDR1 MGHRA, CDR2 YSYEKL. The CDR3 extends over 15 amino acids. V gave up 0 bases and J gave up 3 bases, with 12 bases separating them. The DNA for the CDR3 is TGCGCCAGCAGCCAAGAAACCAGGGAAAGCTACGAGCAGTACTTC. It encodes CASSQETRESYEQYF.

V and J are TRBV6-6 and TRBJ1-2; tentatively, D is TRBD1 (5 bases). Per germline, CDR1 MNHNY and CDR2 SVGAGI (reference sequence). Trimming took off 0 bases at V and 2 bases at J, with 7 bases between the two ends. This CDR3 contains 14 residues. In DNA, the CDR3 is TGTGCCAGCAGTTACTCGGGGGGAAACTATGGCTACACCTTC. Amino acid sequence: CASSYSGGNYGYTF.

Here the CDR3 reads CASSQATGTGRNLGYTF. The CDR3, as DNA: TGCGCCAGCAGCCAAGCCACCGGGACAGGGAGAAATCTTGGCTACACCTTC. V is TRBV4-3 and J is TRBJ1-2; 9 positions match TRBD1. The germline V gene encodes CDR1 LGHNA and CDR2 YSLEER. There are 17 residues in the CDR3. The ends lost 1 base at V and 7 bases at J; junction bases unmatched: 13.

The rearrangement uses TRBV7-2 and TRBJ2-5, with 10 bases aligning to TRBD2. Per germline, CDR1 SGHTA and CDR2 FQGNSA. The CDR3 spans 15 residues. V dropped 3 bases and J dropped 5; count of bases not matched to a gene: 6. CDR3 coding DNA: TGTGCCAGCAGCTTGGGACTAGCGAATTTGGAGACCCAGTACTTC. It specifies CASSLGLANLETQYF.

The chain uses TRBV30 and TRBJ1-1; possible D gene TRBD1, 5 bases. This CDR3 has 12 amino acids. V was pared by 1 base and J by 5 bases, with 8 bases between. Germline V gene lookup returns CDR1 GTSNPN and CDR2 SVGIG (reference sequence). In nucleotides, the CDR3 is TGTGCCTGGAGTGCTCAGGGAACTGAAGCTTTCTTT. This codes for CAWSAQGTEAFF.

This chain uses TRBV19 with TRBJ1-6; 8 bases align to TRBD1. Germline V gene data show CDR1 as LNHDA and CDR2 as SQIVND (reference sequence). CDR3 length: 14 amino acids. V was pared by 4 bases and J by 4 bases, with 0 bases of the junction left unmatched. In nucleotides, the CDR3 is TGTGCCAGTAGTAGACAGGGGTATAATTCACCCCTCCACTTT. This encodes CASSRQGYNSPLHF.

The chain recombines TRBV4-1 with TRBJ1-2, with 7 bases identical to TRBD1. CDR3 size: 16 residues. V shed 1 base and J 0 bases; nucleotides not matched to a gene: 5. Germline V gene sequence: CDR1 MGHRA, CDR2 YSYEKL. The CDR3 protein is CASSQGRQGANYGYTF. The DNA of the CDR3 is TGCGCCAGCAGCCAAGGGAGACAGGGCGCTAACTATGGCTACACCTTC.

The chain recombines TRBV7-2 with TRBJ2-3; 10 bases match TRBD2. The CDR3 spans 16 residues. The germline gives CDR1 SGHTA, CDR2 FQGNSA. The J segment lost 3 bases and the V segment lost 1 base, leaving 4 bases of the junction unmatched. CDR3 amino acids: CASSLGAGGWTDTQYF. The CDR3 DNA follows: TGTGCCAGCAGCTTAGGAGCGGGGGGGTGGACAGATACGCAGTATTTT.